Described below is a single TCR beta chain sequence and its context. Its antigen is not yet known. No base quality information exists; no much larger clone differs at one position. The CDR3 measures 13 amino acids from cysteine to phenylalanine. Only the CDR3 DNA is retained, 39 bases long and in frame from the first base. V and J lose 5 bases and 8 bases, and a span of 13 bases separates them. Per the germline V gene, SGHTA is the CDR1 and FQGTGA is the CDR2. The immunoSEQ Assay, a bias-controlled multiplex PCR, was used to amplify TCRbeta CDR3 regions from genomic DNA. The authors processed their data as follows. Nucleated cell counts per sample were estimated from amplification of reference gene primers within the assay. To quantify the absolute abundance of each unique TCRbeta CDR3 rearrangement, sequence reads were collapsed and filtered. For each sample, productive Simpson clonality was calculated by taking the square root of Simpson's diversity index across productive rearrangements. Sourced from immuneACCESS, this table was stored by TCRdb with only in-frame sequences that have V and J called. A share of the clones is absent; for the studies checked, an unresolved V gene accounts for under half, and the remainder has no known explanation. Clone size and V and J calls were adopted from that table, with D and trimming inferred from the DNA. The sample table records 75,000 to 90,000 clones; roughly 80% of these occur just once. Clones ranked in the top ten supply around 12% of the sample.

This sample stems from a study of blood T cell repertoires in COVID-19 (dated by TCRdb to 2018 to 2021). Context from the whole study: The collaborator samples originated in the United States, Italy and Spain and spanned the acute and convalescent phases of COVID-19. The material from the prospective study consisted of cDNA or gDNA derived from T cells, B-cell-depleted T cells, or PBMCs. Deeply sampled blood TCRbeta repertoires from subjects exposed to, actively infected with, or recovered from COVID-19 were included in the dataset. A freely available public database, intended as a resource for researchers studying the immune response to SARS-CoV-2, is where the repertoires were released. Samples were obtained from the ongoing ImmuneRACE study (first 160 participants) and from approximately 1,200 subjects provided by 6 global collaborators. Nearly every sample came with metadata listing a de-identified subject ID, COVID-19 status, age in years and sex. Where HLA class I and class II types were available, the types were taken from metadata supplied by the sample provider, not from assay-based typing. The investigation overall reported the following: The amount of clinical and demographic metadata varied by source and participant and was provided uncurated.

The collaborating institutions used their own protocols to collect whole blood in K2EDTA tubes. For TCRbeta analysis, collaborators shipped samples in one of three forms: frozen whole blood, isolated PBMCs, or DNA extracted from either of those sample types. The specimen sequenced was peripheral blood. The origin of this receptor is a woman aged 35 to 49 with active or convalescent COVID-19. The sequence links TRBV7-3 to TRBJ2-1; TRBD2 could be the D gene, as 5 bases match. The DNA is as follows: TGTGCCAGCAGCCTCACGGGATGGGATGAGCAGTTCTTC. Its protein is CASSLTGWDEQFF.